The rows below give T cell receptor beta chains drawn from one sample of a study of cytomegalovirus exposure and HLA in healthy donors. Assay: immunoSEQ multiplex PCR; the TCRdb copy retains only in-frame clones and omits some. The table records roughly 160,000 clones, more than 75% of them present only once. The sequenced sample was PBMCs. These receptors were taken from a man aged 25-45 years in good health and CMV-seropositive. Both conserved end residues are trimmed from each CDR3.

V gene: TRBV5-1; J gene: NA; CDR3 length: 15; CDR3 protein: ASRPTSGRASSYEQY
V gene: TRBV9; J gene: TRBJ1-1; CDR3 length: 11; CDR3 protein: ASSPREGGGAF
V gene: TRBV5-1; J gene: TRBJ2-2; CDR3 length: 14; CDR3 protein: ASSFRQGTGTGELF
V gene: TRBV30; J gene: TRBJ2-7; CDR3 length: 12; CDR3 protein: AWKGDLLGYEQY
V gene: TRBV18; J gene: TRBJ2-3; CDR3 length: 14; CDR3 protein: ASSLLTGVSTDTQY
V gene: TRBV7-2; J gene: TRBJ2-1; CDR3 length: 13; CDR3 protein: ASSFLAGRLNEQF
V gene: TRBV27; J gene: TRBJ1-6; CDR3 length: 14; CDR3 protein: ASSPDSLSYNSPLH
V gene: TRBV4-1; J gene: TRBJ2-4; CDR3 length: 14; CDR3 protein: ASSTRTSRDKNIQY
V gene: TRBV5-1; J gene: TRBJ2-7; CDR3 length: 13; CDR3 protein: ASSLQASGSYEQY
V gene: TRBV19; J gene: TRBJ1-3; CDR3 length: 9; CDR3 protein: ATQQANTIY
V gene: TRBV7-6; J gene: TRBJ2-1; CDR3 length: 11; CDR3 protein: ASSLAGSREQF
V gene: TRBV29-1; J gene: TRBJ1-1; CDR3 length: 12; CDR3 protein: SVVGLPGVAEAF
V gene: TRBV11-3; J gene: TRBJ2-2; CDR3 length: 14; CDR3 protein: ASSLFSGSKTGELF
V gene: TRBV9; J gene: TRBJ2-7; CDR3 length: 12; CDR3 protein: ASSKGLADYEQY
V gene: TRBV4-1; J gene: TRBJ1-1; CDR3 length: 14; CDR3 protein: ASSLSGQGRNTEAF
V gene: TRBV29-1; J gene: TRBJ2-5; CDR3 length: 10; CDR3 protein: STSAGGETQY
V gene: TRBV5-1; J gene: TRBJ1-1; CDR3 length: 12; CDR3 protein: ASSLEVSNTEAF
V gene: TRBV6-5; J gene: TRBJ2-2; CDR3 length: 12; CDR3 protein: ASQKGVYTGELF
V gene: TRBV5-5; J gene: TRBJ2-2; CDR3 length: 18; CDR3 protein: ASSLRGGLAGPPGTGELF
V gene: TRBV9; J gene: TRBJ1-5; CDR3 length: 11; CDR3 protein: ASSGGSGQPQH
V gene: TRBV7-3; J gene: TRBJ2-1; CDR3 length: 14; CDR3 protein: ASSPGLVEGSNEQF
V gene: TRBV2; J gene: TRBJ1-5; CDR3 length: 13; CDR3 protein: ASGNDRGQHQPQH
V gene: TRBV7-9; J gene: TRBJ1-4; CDR3 length: 11; CDR3 protein: SSSHGVDEKLF
V gene: TRBV14; J gene: TRBJ1-1; CDR3 length: 12; CDR3 protein: ASSQDRRGTEAF
V gene: TRBV27; J gene: TRBJ2-5; CDR3 length: 16; CDR3 protein: ASSLYPSGAGGQETQY
V gene: TRBV19; J gene: TRBJ2-2; CDR3 length: 15; CDR3 protein: ASSIRGAGGNTGELF
V gene: TRBV7-2; J gene: TRBJ2-5; CDR3 length: 13; CDR3 protein: ASSLALRGRETQY
V gene: TRBV21-1; J gene: TRBJ1-2; CDR3 length: 11; CDR3 protein: ASIRTGPCGYT
V gene: TRBV6-5; J gene: TRBJ1-6; CDR3 length: 11; CDR3 protein: ASSSLRLNPLH
V gene: TRBV12-5; J gene: TRBJ2-2; CDR3 length: 16; CDR3 protein: ASAGQGAMRGNTGELF
V gene: TRBV7-2; J gene: TRBJ2-5; CDR3 length: 12; CDR3 protein: ASSWNRGSETQY
V gene: TRBV11-3; J gene: TRBJ1-6; CDR3 length: 11; CDR3 protein: ASTFMRNSPLH
V gene: TRBV5-6; J gene: TRBJ1-5; CDR3 length: 11; CDR3 protein: ASSNDRGGPQH
V gene: TRBV7-9; J gene: TRBJ2-1; CDR3 length: 11; CDR3 protein: ASSLRQGDEQF
V gene: TRBV5-8; J gene: TRBJ1-5; CDR3 length: 13; CDR3 protein: ASSLVKGVWQPQH
V gene: TRBV6-5; J gene: TRBJ2-1; CDR3 length: 11; CDR3 protein: ASTGLAGNEQF
V gene: TRBV6-5; J gene: TRBJ1-2; CDR3 length: 9; CDR3 protein: ATKGVGGYT
V gene: TRBV15; J gene: TRBJ2-1; CDR3 length: 12; CDR3 protein: ATSPLGGPNEQF
V gene: TRBV5-5; J gene: TRBJ2-2; CDR3 length: 13; CDR3 protein: ASSFRRDRTGELF
V gene: TRBV28; J gene: TRBJ1-2; CDR3 length: 12; CDR3 protein: ASSSLVGQSGYT
V gene: TRBV2; J gene: TRBJ2-2; CDR3 length: 13; CDR3 protein: ASEFRTGNTGELF
V gene: TRBV12-5; J gene: TRBJ2-3; CDR3 length: 12; CDR3 protein: ASGLGRHTDTQY
V gene: TRBV6-5; J gene: TRBJ2-5; CDR3 length: 12; CDR3 protein: AIGTGTGVGTQY
V gene: TRBV4-2; J gene: TRBJ2-3; CDR3 length: 16; CDR3 protein: ASSQDPSSAGPLDTQY
V gene: TRBV15; J gene: TRBJ2-2; CDR3 length: 11; CDR3 protein: ATSTSPTGELF
V gene: TRBV4-3; J gene: TRBJ2-7; CDR3 length: 15; CDR3 protein: ASSQSNVAGGGYEQY